This TCR beta chain was recovered during a study of T cells in Graves' hyperthyroidism and ophthalmopathy. Points from the study as a whole: Among clonotypes expanded in thyroid above 0.001, most were also found in blood.

Fresh peripheral blood, under 13 ml, yielded the PBMCs. A remark on this clonotype: What it recognizes is unknown. This may come from a read error, since a much larger clone is one base off.

The length of the CDR3 is 14 residues. The J segment lost 7 bases and the V segment lost 5 bases, leaving 8 bases of the junction unmatched. The germline V gene encodes CDR1 SGHAT and CDR2 FQNNGV. RNA transcripts yielded amplified TCR beta CDR3 regions. Researchers ran a first-round RT-PCR on the TCR CDR3 using the HTBI primer set. TCRdb ran MiXCR on the multiplex PCR reads and lists one entry per CDR3 protein. The sample records 540,000 or so distinct CDR3 sequences, approximately 14% being singletons. The V gene is TRBV11-2, the J gene TRBJ1-5; 7 nucleotides align to TRBD1. The TCR originated in a woman under 40 with Graves' hyperthyroidism. Sequenced: blood. The CDR3 DNA follows: TGTGCCAGCAGCGTAGGACAGGTTGGACAGCCCCAGCATTTT. It translates to CASSVGQVGQPQHF.